The entry below describes one T cell receptor beta chain. Its antigen is still unknown. The sample comes from a study of monozygotic twins with inflammatory bowel disease. Study observations and caveats: Twins with IBD were found to have lower TCRbeta diversity (inverse Simpson) than healthy co-twins.

The total RNA came straight from whole blood, and T cells were not sorted beforehand. The CDR3 has 18 residues. Germline V gene data show CDR1 as MGHRA and CDR2 as YSYEKL. Eight distinct reactions (per sample) were used to make the cDNA. TCRdb reprocessed the 5' RACE reads; each CDR3 protein has one entry and no DNA is given. Its table records a few hundred thousand distinct CDR3 sequences. The chain couples TRBV4-1 to TRBJ2-2; the D call of TRBD1 rests on TCRdb alone, since no DNA is present to check it. The clonotype was recovered from a human donor with ulcerative colitis or Crohn's disease, or a healthy co-twin of an affected twin (not recorded which). The sample was blood. The CDR3 sequence: CASSQKRQGFTDTGELFF.